This section outlines one TCR beta chain sequence together with its context. Repertoires were generated with immunoSEQ multiplex PCR, while TCRdb's copy carries only in-frame clones and drops some. The sample has 200,000 to 250,000 clones; 88% are singletons. Stated treatment: 15 to 20 received Ad26.COV2.S at low or high dose, single or two shots; 5 received placebo; per-sample allocation not given. The study sampled participants on day 63 after the first vaccine or placebo injection. This specimen comes from a study of Ad26.COV2.S vaccination and SARS-CoV-2 variants. Trimming pared 4 bases from V and 5 bases from J, leaving 16 bases between. The CDR3 runs 14 residues. Germline CDR1 is SGHNT and CDR2 is YYREEE (reference sequence).

The starting material was peripheral blood, obtained in a trial of Ad26.COV2.S vaccine versus placebo. V usage is TRBV5-4 and J usage is TRBJ2-7; perhaps TRBD2 as D (5 bases). The sequence derives from a person aged 18-60 years who received the Ad26.COV2.S COVID-19 vaccine or a placebo. The CDR3, as DNA: TGTGCCAGCAGCCTCGAGGACTTGAGGCACGAGCAGTACTTC. Translation gives CASSLEDLRHEQYF.